This TCR beta chain was obtained from a study of control samples from healthy donors and cancer patients. V was shortened by 1 base and J by 5 bases, with 8 bases between the two germline ends. The germline CDR1 and CDR2 sequences are SGHVS and FQNEAQ. The CDR3 length is 13 residues. Repertoires were generated with immunoSEQ multiplex PCR, while TCRdb's copy carries only in-frame clones and drops some. The sample includes some 120,000 clones, about 88% of them seen just once. The chain has TRBV7-8 and TRBJ2-5; no firm D call. This receptor was obtained from a man aged 18 to 30 in good health. The sample taken for sequencing was blood. In nucleotides, the CDR3 is TGTGCCAGCAGCTTAGAGGGCTGGGAGACCCAGTACTTC. Translated, it gives CASSLEGWETQYF.